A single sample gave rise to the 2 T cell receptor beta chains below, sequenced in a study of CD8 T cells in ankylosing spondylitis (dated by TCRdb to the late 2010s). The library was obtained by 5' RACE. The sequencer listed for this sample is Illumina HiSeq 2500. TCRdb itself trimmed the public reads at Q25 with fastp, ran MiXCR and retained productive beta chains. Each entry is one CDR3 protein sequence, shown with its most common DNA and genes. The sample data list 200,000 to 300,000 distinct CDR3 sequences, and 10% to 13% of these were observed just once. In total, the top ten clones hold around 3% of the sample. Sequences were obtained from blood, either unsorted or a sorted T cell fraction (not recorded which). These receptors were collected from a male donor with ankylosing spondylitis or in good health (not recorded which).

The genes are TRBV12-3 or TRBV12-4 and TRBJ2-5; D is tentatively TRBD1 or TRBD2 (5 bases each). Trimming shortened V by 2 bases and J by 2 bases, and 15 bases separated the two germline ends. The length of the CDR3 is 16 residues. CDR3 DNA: TGTGCCAGCAGTTTAAGTTGGGGGTCATCTCAAGAGACCCAGTACTTC. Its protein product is CASSLSWGSSQETQYF.

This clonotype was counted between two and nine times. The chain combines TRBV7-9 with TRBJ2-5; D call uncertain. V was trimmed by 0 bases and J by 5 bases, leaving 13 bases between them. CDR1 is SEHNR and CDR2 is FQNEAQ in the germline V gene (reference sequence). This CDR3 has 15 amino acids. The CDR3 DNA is TGTGCCAGCAGCTTAGCGTATGTCGGAGATGAGACCCAGTACTTC. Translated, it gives CASSLAYVGDETQYF.